The rows below give T cell receptor beta chains drawn from one sample of a study of Graves' ophthalmopathy and Graves' hyperthyroidism. MiXCR, applied by TCRdb to the multiplex PCR reads, yields one record per CDR3 protein. The table records hundreds of thousands of distinct CDR3 sequences, roughly 14% of them present only once. The sequenced sample consisted of peripheral blood. The receptors stem from a woman under 30 with stable Graves' hyperthyroidism. CDR3s include the opening cysteine and the closing phenylalanine or tryptophan. D genes are given only for firm matches. Where a row states a size, it is once, few, many or the class of an expanded clone; other rows omit it.

V	J	size	D	DNA	CDR3
TRBV7-8	TRBJ1-1	many	TRBD1	TGTGCCAGCACCTCAGGGCCAGGGGGCACTGAAGCTTTCTTT	CASTSGPGGTEAFF
TRBV4-1	TRBJ1-1	.	.	TGCGCCAGCAGCCAATGGGGACAAACTACCTTGAACACTGAAGCTTTCTTT	CASSQWGQTTLNTEAFF
TRBV12-3/TRBV12-4	TRBJ2-7	many	.	TGTGCCAGCAGTTTAGGCCAGGGCGGGTCCTACGAGCAGTACTTC	CASSLGQGGSYEQYF
TRBV6-5	TRBJ1-1	many	.	TGTGCCAGCACGCGCATGAACACTGAAGCTTTCTTT	CASTRMNTEAFF
TRBV6-1	TRBJ2-2	many	TRBD1	TGTGCCAGCAGTCGTCAGGGGGCCGCGAACACCGGGGAGCTGTTTTTT	CASSRQGAANTGELFF
TRBV2	TRBJ2-7	many	.	TGTGCCAGCAGTGTTTCGGACATATCCTACGAGCAGTACTTC	CASSVSDISYEQYF
TRBV2	TRBJ2-5	many	TRBD2	TGTGCCAGCAGTGAACGGCGGGAGGCCCAGTACTTC	CASSERREAQYF
TRBV19	TRBJ1-1	few	TRBD1	TGTGCCAGTAGTATGGGGACAGGGGATCTTTTAAACACTGAAGCTTTCTTT	CASSMGTGDLLNTEAFF
TRBV4-1	TRBJ1-6	many	.	TGCGCCAGCAGCCACCCTGTAGGGAGCCCGAATTCACCCCTCCACTTT	CASSHPVGSPNSPLHF
TRBV7-2	TRBJ1-1	few	.	TGTGCCAGCAGCTTAGCGGGGGCTATAAATGAAGCTTTCTTT	CASSLAGAINEAFF
TRBV7-2	TRBJ2-5	many	.	TGTGCCAGCAGCCTCAAATACCAAGAGACCCAGTACTTC	CASSLKYQETQYF
TRBV7-2	TRBJ1-1	many	.	TGTGCCAGCAGCTCCCTAGCGCACACTGAAGCTTTCTTT	CASSSLAHTEAFF